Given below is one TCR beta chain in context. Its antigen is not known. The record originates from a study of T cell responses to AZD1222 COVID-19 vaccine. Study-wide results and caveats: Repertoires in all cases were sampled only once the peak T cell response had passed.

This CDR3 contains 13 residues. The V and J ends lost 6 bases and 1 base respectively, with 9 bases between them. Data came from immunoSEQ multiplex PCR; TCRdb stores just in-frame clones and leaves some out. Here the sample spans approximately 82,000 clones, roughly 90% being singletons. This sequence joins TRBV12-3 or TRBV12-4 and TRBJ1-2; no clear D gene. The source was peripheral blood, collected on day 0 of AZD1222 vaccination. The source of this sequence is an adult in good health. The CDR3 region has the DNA TGTGCCAGCAGGCGGACGGATAACTATGGCTACACCTTC. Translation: CASRRTDNYGYTF.